These 10 T cell receptor beta chains were all obtained from the same sample, sequenced in a study of blood T cell repertoires in COVID-19. The table came from immunoSEQ multiplex PCR; TCRdb's copy has only in-frame clones and leaves some out. This sample has roughly 300,000 clones, with approximately 89% found just once. The sample taken for sequencing was peripheral blood. Every receptor here comes from a woman under 40 with COVID-19, enrolled during active disease.

The V gene is TRBV7-6, the J gene TRBJ2-2; D gene uncertain. This CDR3 region has 14 residues. V lost 4 bases and J 4 bases, leaving 10 bases between the germline ends. CDR1 SGHVS and CDR2 FNYEAQ come from the germline V gene. As DNA, the CDR3 is TGTGCCAGCAGCTCAACTGGGCCCACCGGGGAGCTGTTTTTT. Translation: CASSSTGPTGELFF.

The CDR3 loop is CASSRDTGRDGYTF. CDR3 DNA sequence: TGTGCCAGCAGTCGGGACACCGGGCGTGATGGCTACACCTTC. The V and J genes are TRBV6-5 and TRBJ1-2; TRBD1 is a possible D gene (6 bases). V was trimmed by 5 bases and J by 6 bases, leaving 16 bases between them. This CDR3 is built from 14 residues. Germline values: CDR1 MNHEY, CDR2 SVGAGI.

The gene calls are TRBV5-1 and TRBJ1-2, with 8 positions matching TRBD1. CDR3 length equals 16 residues. V shed 3 bases, J shed 2 bases, and the junction held 9 bases outside the gene matches. CDR1 is SGHRS and CDR2 is YFSETQ in the germline V gene. CDR3 nucleotides: TGCGCCAGCAGCTCAGGGGGCCCGAACGAAAACTATGGCTACACCTTC. It encodes CASSSGGPNENYGYTF.

Comment on this clone: The sample has other DNA sequences that encode this CDR3 too. The chain has TRBV5-1 and TRBJ2-7; TRBD1 aligns across 7 bases. Germline CDR1 and CDR2: SGHRS and YFSETQ. The CDR3 is 13 residues long. Trimming at V came to 4 bases and at J to 3 bases, leaving 4 bases not matched to a gene. CDR3 residues: CASSPGQSYEQYF. Written as DNA, the CDR3 is TGCGCCAGCAGCCCGGGACAGAGCTACGAGCAGTACTTC.

The J gene is TRBJ1-2, the V gene TRBV24-1; 10 nucleotides line up with TRBD1. Looked up from germline, CDR1 is KGHDR and CDR2 is SFDVKD. The CDR3 has 14 residues. The junction had 6 bases not matched to a gene; V was cut back by 4 bases and J by 8 bases. The CDR3 bases are TGTGCCACCAGTGACCGGGACAGGGGTTTCGGCTACACCTTC. It specifies CATSDRDRGFGYTF.

V is TRBV5-5 and J is TRBJ1-2, with D tentatively TRBD1 (5 bases). From germline, CDR1 is SGHKS and CDR2 YYEKEE (reference sequence). V lost 4 bases and J lost 6, with 10 bases in between. The CDR3 loop spans 12 amino acids. The CDR3 coding sequence is TGTGCCAGCAGCCCGACAGAGGATGGCTACACCTTC. It specifies CASSPTEDGYTF.

The CDR3 sequence: CAWRPGTGIGTEAFF. The DNA for the CDR3 is TGTGCCTGGAGACCCGGGACAGGGATAGGTACTGAAGCTTTCTTT. The J gene is TRBJ1-1, the V gene TRBV30; 9 positions match TRBD1. Per the germline V gene, CDR1 is GTSNPN and CDR2 is SVGIG (reference sequence). CDR3 length equals 15 residues. V dropped 3 bases and J dropped 5; count of bases not matched to a gene: 10.

The chain combines TRBV28 with TRBJ1-4, with D unclear. The CDR3 has 13 residues. CDR1 and CDR2 from the germline V gene are MDHEN and SYDVKM. V was trimmed by 8 bases and J by 12 bases, leaving 19 bases between them. CDR3 protein: CASSVAGSTELFF. The CDR3 DNA follows: TGTGCCAGCTCCGTAGCGGGGAGTACGGAACTGTTTTTT.

This clone was detected only a few times. The chain employs TRBV7-2 and TRBJ2-4, with TRBD2 matching over 7 bases. The V segment lost 5 bases and the J segment 7 bases; nucleotides outside the gene matches: 5. Germline CDR1 and CDR2: SGHTA and FQGNSA. CDR3 length: 13 amino acids. Written as DNA, the CDR3 is TGTGCCAGCAGCCTAGGACTAGAGAACATTCAGTACTTC. Translating gives CASSLGLENIQYF. Full variable domain (rest looked up from reference TRBV7-2 and TRBJ2-4): GAGVSQSPSNKVTEKGKDVELRCDPISGHTALYWYRQSLGQGLEFLIYFQGNSAPDKSGLPSDRFSAERTGGSVSTLTIQRTQQEDSAVYLCASSLGLENIQYFGAGTRLSVL.

The chain joins TRBV21-1 to TRBJ2-7; the table's D call of TRBD1 was not tested on the DNA. TRBV21-1 is annotated as a pseudogene. The CDR3 extends over 15 amino acids. As DNA, the CDR3 is TGTGCCAGCAGCAAAGAAGAAGGCAGGGTCTACGAGCAGTACGTC. It specifies CASSKEEGRVYEQYV.